The 15 T cell receptor beta chains below come from one sample, sequenced in a study of blood T cell repertoires in COVID-19. Measured with immunoSEQ multiplex PCR; TCRdb has only the in-frame clones, and not every one. The top ten clones hold roughly 12% of a sample with some 200,000 clones, roughly nine tenths of them seen once. The sample comprised peripheral blood. These receptor sequences come from a woman in her late teens or twenties who had recovered from COVID-19.

V gene TRBV7-2 combines with J gene TRBJ2-7; tentatively, D is TRBD2 (6 bases). The CDR3 has 16 amino acids. The germline CDR1 and CDR2 sequences are SGHTA and FQGNSA. Trimming shortened V by 1 base and J by 2 bases, and 15 bases separated the two germline ends. The CDR3 DNA reads as TGTGCCAGCAGCTTAGGGGCCTTTGCGGGGACCTACGAGCAGTACTTC. It is translated as CASSLGAFAGTYEQYF.

V and J are TRBV19 and TRBJ1-2; no firm D call. This CDR3 has 14 residues. CDR1 LNHDA and CDR2 SQIVND come from the germline V gene (reference sequence). V lost 1 base, J lost 2 bases, and 8 bases lay in between. The CDR3 here is CASSIAGENYGYTF. As DNA, the CDR3 is TGTGCCAGTAGTATAGCGGGTGAGAACTATGGCTACACCTTC. The full variable domain, its missing parts supplied by reference TRBV19 and TRBJ1-2, is DGGITQSPKYLFRKEGQNVTLSCEQNLNHDAMYWYRQDPGQGLRLIYYSQIVNDFQKGDIAEGYSVSREKKESFPLTVTSAQKNPTAFYLCASSIAGENYGYTFGSGTRLTVV.

The rearrangement joins TRBV20-1 to TRBJ1-5; D perhaps matches TRBD1 (5 bases). Trimming shortened V by 6 bases and J by 0 bases, and 12 bases separated the two germline ends. This CDR3 spans 14 amino acids. CDR1 is DFQATT and CDR2 is SNEGSKA in the germline V gene (reference sequence). The CDR3 sequence: CSASGHLSNQPQHF. DNA for the CDR3: TGCAGTGCCAGTGGACACCTTAGCAATCAGCCCCAGCATTTT.

There are a few counts of this clone. The chain recombines TRBV25-1 with TRBJ2-2; tentatively, D is TRBD2 (6 bases). The germline V gene has CDR1 MGHDK and CDR2 SYGVNS. The V end was cut by 2 bases, the J end by 6 bases, with 22 bases between. The CDR3 is made up of 18 amino acids. The CDR3 spells CASSEISSPGVVAGELFF. In nucleotides, the CDR3 is TGTGCCAGCAGTGAAATATCTTCTCCGGGAGTTGTCGCCGGGGAGCTGTTTTTT.

V gene TRBV4-2 combines with J gene TRBJ2-7; no clear D. V dropped 0 bases and J dropped 2 bases, with 14 bases sitting between them. The CDR3 sequence is 16 residues long. Germline V gene data show CDR1 as LGHNA and CDR2 as YNFKEQ. CDR3 residues: CASSQDTGFTPYEQYF. In nucleotides, the CDR3 is TGTGCCAGCAGCCAAGATACCGGGTTTACTCCCTACGAGCAGTACTTC.

The chain is built from TRBV24-1 and TRBJ2-1, with 11 bases matching TRBD2. Unmatched junction bases numbered 7, after V lost 0 bases and J lost 10 bases. The CDR3 is made up of 16 amino acids. CDR1 and CDR2 (germline): KGHDR, SFDVKD. Written as DNA, the CDR3 is TGTGCCACCAGTGATTTGCAACTAGCGGGAGCCCGGGAGCAGTTCTTC. Translation gives CATSDLQLAGAREQFF.

The V and J genes are TRBV3-1 (or the pseudogene TRBV3-2) and TRBJ2-3; 11 bases line up with TRBD2. The CDR3 loop spans 18 amino acids. Germline CDR1 is LGHDT and CDR2 is YNNKEL (reference sequence). With V trimmed by 0 bases and J by 2 bases, 7 bases remained unmatched. The CDR3 DNA reads as TGTGCCAGCAGCCAAGATATCCTAGCGGGAGGTTACACAGATACGCAGTATTTT. Translation: CASSQDILAGGYTDTQYF.

The J gene is TRBJ2-1, the V gene TRBV27; 14 nucleotides line up with TRBD2. Looked up from germline, CDR1 is MNHEY and CDR2 is SMNVEV (reference sequence). The ends lost 6 bases at V and 8 bases at J; junction bases unmatched: 3. This CDR3 contains 14 residues. CDR3 sequence reads: CASRGLAGAHEQFF. As DNA, the CDR3 is TGTGCCAGCAGGGGACTAGCGGGAGCCCATGAGCAGTTCTTC.

The gene calls are TRBV7-2 and TRBJ2-1; 9 positions match TRBD1. The germline V gene encodes CDR1 SGHTA and CDR2 FQGNSA. V shed 5 bases and J 9 bases; nucleotides not matched to a gene: 11. The CDR3 covers 15 residues. This CDR3 reads CASSPATGGKGEQFF. The CDR3 DNA reads TGTGCCAGCAGCCCGGCAACAGGGGGCAAGGGTGAGCAGTTCTTC.

The chain combines TRBV6-2 or TRBV6-3 with TRBJ2-7, with D uncertain. Germline CDR1 reads MNHEY; CDR2 reads SVGEGT. The CDR3 runs to 12 residues. With 0 bases removed from V and 4 bases from J, the gap between germline ends came to 4 bases. CDR3 loop: CASSYSIYEQYF. The CDR3 DNA reads as TGTGCCAGCAGTTACTCTATATACGAGCAGTACTTC.

The chain has TRBV25-1 and TRBJ1-5; D is uncertain. Germline CDR1 is MGHDK and CDR2 is SYGVNS. Trimming took off 2 bases at V and 5 bases at J, with 10 bases between the two ends. This CDR3 contains 14 residues. CDR3 region: CASSEARHHQPQHF. DNA for the CDR3: TGTGCCAGCAGTGAAGCTCGACACCATCAGCCCCAGCATTTT.

V and J are TRBV27 and TRBJ2-3, with 7 bases lining up with TRBD2. Per germline, CDR1 MNHEY and CDR2 SMNVEV (reference sequence). This CDR3 region has 13 residues. Trimming cost V 3 bases and J 6 bases; bases outside gene matches: 3. CDR3 protein: CASSFAGVDTQYF. DNA for the CDR3: TGTGCCAGCAGTTTTGCGGGAGTGGATACGCAGTATTTT.

J is TRBJ2-7 and V is TRBV12-3 or TRBV12-4, with 8 positions matching TRBD2. The V and J ends lost 6 bases and 13 bases, in that order; junction bases with no gene match: 11. This CDR3 spans 12 amino acids. The CDR3 nucleotides are TGTGCCAGCAGACTAACTAGCGGCCTGCTCTACTTC. Translated: CASRLTSGLLYF.

The chain joins TRBV30 to TRBJ1-6; 7 bases line up with TRBD1. V lost 0 bases and J lost 14; bases outside the gene matches: 10. The CDR3 has 14 residues. Germline V gene data show CDR1 as GTSNPN and CDR2 as SVGIG (reference sequence). The CDR3 here is CAWSVVGQRLTLHF. The CDR3 nucleotides are TGTGCCTGGAGTGTAGTGGGACAGCGTCTAACCCTCCACTTT.

V and J are TRBV3-1 (or the pseudogene TRBV3-2) and TRBJ2-5; TRBD1 aligns across 7 bases. Looked up from germline, CDR1 is LGHDT and CDR2 is YNNKEL (reference sequence). The CDR3 consists of 16 residues. V trimming: 5 bases; J trimming: 4 bases; junction bases outside the gene matches: 13. CDR3 protein: CASSIPTGPKGETQYF. The CDR3 DNA reads TGTGCCAGCAGCATCCCGACAGGGCCCAAGGGAGAGACCCAGTACTTC.